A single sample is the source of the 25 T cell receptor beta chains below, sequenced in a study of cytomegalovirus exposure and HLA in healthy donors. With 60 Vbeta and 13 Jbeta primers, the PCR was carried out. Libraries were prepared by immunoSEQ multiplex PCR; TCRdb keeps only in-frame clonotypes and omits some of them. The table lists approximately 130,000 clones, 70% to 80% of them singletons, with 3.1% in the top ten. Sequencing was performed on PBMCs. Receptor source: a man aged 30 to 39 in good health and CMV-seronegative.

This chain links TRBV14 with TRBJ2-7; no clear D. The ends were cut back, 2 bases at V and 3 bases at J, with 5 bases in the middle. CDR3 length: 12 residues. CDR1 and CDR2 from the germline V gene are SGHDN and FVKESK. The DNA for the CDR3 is TGTGCCAGCAGCCAAATCGGCTACGAGCAGTACTTC. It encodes CASSQIGYEQYF.

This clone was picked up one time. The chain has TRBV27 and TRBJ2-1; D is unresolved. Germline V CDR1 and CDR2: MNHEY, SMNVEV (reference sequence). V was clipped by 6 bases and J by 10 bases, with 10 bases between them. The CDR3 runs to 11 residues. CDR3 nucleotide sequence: TGTGCCAGCAGCCCCCTTGTGGAGCAGTTCTTC. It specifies CASSPLVEQFF.

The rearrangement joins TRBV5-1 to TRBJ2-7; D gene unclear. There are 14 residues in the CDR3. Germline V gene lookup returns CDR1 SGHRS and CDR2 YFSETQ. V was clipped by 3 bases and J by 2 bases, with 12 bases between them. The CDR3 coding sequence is TGCGCCAGCAGCTCGTCCCTTAAAACCTACGAGCAGTACTTC. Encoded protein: CASSSSLKTYEQYF.

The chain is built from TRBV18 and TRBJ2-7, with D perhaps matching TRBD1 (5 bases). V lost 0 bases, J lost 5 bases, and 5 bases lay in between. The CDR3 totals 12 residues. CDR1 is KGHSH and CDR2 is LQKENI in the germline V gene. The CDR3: CASSPPRDEQYF. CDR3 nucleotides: TGTGCCAGCTCACCACCCAGGGACGAGCAGTACTTC.

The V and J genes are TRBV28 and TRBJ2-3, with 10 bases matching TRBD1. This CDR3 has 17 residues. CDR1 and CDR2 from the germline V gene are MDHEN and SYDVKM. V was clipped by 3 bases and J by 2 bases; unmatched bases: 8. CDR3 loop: CASSFISGTGDTDTQYF. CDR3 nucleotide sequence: TGTGCCAGCAGTTTTATTAGTGGGACAGGGGACACAGATACGCAGTATTTT.

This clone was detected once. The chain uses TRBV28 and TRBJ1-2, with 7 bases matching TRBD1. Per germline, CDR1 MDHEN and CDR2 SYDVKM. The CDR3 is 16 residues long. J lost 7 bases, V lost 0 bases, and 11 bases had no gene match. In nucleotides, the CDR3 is TGTGCCAGCAGTTTATGGGAGGAGAGGACAGGCGGTGGCTACACCTTC. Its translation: CASSLWEERTGGGYTF.

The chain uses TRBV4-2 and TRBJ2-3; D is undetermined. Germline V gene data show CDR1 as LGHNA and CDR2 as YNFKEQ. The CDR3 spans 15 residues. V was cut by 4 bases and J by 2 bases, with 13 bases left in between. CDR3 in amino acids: CASSRRLLNTDTQYF. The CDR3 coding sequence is TGTGCCAGCAGCCGTCGACTGCTAAACACAGATACGCAGTATTTT.

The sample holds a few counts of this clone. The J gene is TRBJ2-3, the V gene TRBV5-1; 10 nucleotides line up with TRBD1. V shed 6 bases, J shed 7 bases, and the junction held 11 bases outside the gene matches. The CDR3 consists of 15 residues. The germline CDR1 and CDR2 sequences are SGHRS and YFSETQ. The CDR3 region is CASTKRTGGAYTQYF. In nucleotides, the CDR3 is TGCGCCAGCACCAAACGGACAGGGGGTGCTTATACGCAGTATTTT.

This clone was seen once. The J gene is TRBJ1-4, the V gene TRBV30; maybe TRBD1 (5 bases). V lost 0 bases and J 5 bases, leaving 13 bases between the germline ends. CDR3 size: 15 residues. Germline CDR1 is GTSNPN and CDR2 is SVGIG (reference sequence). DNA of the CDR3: TGTGCCTGGAGTGTCCCAGGGTTGGAGAATGAAAAACTGTTTTTT. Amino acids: CAWSVPGLENEKLFF.

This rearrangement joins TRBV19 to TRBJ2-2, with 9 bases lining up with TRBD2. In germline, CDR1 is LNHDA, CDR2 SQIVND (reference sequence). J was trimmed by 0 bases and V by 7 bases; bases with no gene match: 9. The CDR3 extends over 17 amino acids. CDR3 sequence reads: CASKSRAGGTNTGELFF. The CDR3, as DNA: TGTGCCAGTAAGTCGCGAGCGGGGGGAACGAACACCGGGGAGCTGTTTTTT. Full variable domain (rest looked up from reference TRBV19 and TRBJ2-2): DGGITQSPKYLFRKEGQNVTLSCEQNLNHDAMYWYRQDPGQGLRLIYYSQIVNDFQKGDIAEGYSVSREKKESFPLTVTSAQKNPTAFYLCASKSRAGGTNTGELFFGEGSRLTVL.

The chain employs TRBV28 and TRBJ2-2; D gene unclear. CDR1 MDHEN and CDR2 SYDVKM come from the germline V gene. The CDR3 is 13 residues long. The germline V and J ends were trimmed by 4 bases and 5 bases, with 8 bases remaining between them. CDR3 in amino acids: CASSSDSTGELFF. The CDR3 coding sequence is TGTGCCAGCAGTTCCGACTCTACCGGGGAGCTGTTTTTT.

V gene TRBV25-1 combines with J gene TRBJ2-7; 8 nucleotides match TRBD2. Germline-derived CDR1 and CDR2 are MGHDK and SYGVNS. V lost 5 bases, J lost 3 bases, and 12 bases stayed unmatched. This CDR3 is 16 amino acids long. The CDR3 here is CASSPPMGAGGYEQYF. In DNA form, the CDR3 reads TGTGCCAGCAGTCCTCCAATGGGGGCGGGGGGCTACGAGCAGTACTTC.

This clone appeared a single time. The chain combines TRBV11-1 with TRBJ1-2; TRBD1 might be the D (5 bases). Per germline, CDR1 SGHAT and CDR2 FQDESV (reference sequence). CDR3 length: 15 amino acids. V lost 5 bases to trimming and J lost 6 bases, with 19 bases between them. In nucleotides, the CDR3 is TGTGCCAGCAGCCCCACGGGGGGGAAGGCGGATGGCTACACCTTC. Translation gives CASSPTGGKADGYTF.

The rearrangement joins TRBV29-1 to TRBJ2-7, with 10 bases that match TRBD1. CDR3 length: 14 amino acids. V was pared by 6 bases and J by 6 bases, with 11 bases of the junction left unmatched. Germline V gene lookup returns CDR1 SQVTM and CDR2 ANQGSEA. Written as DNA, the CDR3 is TGCAGCGTGGCGGGGGGACAGGGGCACGGCGAGCAGTACTTC. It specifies CSVAGGQGHGEQYF.

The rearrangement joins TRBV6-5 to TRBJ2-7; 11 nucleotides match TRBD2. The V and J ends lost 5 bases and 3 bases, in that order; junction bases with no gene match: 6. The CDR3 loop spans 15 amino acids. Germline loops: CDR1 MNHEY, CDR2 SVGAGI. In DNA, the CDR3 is TGTGCCAGCAGTAAGACTAGCGGGGCTCACTACGAGCAGTACTTC. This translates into CASSKTSGAHYEQYF.

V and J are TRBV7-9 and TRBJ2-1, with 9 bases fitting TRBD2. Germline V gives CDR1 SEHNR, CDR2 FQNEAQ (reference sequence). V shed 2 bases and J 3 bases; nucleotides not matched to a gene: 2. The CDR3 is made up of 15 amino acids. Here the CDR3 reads CASSLFSGGYNEQFF. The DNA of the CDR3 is TGTGCCAGCAGCTTATTTAGCGGGGGCTACAATGAGCAGTTCTTC.

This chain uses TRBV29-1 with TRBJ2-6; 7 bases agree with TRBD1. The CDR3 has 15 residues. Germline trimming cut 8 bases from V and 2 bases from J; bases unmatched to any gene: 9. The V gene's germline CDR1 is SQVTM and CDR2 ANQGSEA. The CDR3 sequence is CSIAADRAGANVLTF. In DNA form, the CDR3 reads TGCAGCATCGCCGCCGACAGGGCTGGGGCCAACGTCCTGACTTTC.

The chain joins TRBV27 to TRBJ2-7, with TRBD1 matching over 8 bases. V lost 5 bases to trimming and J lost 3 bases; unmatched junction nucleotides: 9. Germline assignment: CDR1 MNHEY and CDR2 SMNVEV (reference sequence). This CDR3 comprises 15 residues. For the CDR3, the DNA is TGTGCCAGCAGTCACATGCAGGGGGCTAACTACGAGCAGTACTTC. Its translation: CASSHMQGANYEQYF.

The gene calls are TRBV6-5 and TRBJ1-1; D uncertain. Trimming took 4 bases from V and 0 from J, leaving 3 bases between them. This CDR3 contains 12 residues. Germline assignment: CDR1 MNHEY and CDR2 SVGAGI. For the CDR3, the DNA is TGTGCCAGCAGTTTTATGAACACTGAAGCTTTCTTT. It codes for CASSFMNTEAFF.

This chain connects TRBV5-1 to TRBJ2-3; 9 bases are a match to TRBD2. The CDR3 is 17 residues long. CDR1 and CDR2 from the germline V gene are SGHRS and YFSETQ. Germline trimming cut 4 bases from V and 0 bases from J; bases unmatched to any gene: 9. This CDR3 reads CASSLPRLADSTDTQYF. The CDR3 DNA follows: TGCGCCAGCAGCCTCCCCCGACTAGCGGACAGCACAGATACGCAGTATTTT.

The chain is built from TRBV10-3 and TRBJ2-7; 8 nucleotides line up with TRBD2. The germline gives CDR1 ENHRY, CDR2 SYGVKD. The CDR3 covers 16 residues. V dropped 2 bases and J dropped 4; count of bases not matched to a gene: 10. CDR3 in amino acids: CAISEGSGGGFYEQYF. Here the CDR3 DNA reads TGTGCCATCAGTGAGGGATCGGGGGGGGGTTTTTACGAGCAGTACTTC.

The CDR3 region is CASSSTGGGNTEAFF. The DNA of the CDR3 is TGTGCCAGCAGTTCGACAGGGGGCGGTAACACTGAAGCTTTCTTT. The chain combines TRBV25-1 with TRBJ1-1; 10 positions match TRBD1. V gave up 5 bases and J gave up 2 bases; unmatched junction bases: 5. CDR1 and CDR2 from the germline V gene are MGHDK and SYGVNS. CDR3 length equals 15 residues. Full variable domain (missing parts from reference TRBV25-1 and TRBJ1-1): EADIYQTPRYLVIGTGKKITLECSQTMGHDKMYWYQQDPGMELHLIHYSYGVNSTEKGDLSSESTVSRIRTEHFPLTLESARPSHTSQYLCASSSTGGGNTEAFFGQGTRLTVV.

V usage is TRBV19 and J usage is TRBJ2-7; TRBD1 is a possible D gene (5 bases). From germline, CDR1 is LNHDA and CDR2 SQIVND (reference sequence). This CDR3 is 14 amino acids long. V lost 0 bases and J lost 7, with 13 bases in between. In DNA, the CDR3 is TGTGCCAGTAGTATAGAAAGGGGCTTGGGGGAGCAGTACTTC. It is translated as CASSIERGLGEQYF.

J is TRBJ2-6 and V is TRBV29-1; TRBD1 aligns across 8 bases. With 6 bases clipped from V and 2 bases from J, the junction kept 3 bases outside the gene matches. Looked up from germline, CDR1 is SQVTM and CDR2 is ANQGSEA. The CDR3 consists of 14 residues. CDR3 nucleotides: TGCAGCGTCGCACAGGGGGCTGGGGCCAACGTCCTGACTTTC. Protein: CSVAQGAGANVLTF.

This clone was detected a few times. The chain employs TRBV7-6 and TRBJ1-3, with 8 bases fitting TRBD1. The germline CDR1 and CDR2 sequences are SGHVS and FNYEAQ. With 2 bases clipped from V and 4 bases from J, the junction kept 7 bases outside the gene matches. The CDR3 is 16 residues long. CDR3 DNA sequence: TGTGCCAGCAGCTTAAATCAGGGGGCGGCCGGAAACACCATATATTTT. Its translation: CASSLNQGAAGNTIYF. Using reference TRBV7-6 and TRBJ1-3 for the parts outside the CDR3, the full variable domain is GAGVSQSPRYKVTKRGQDVALRCDPISGHVSLYWYRQALGQGPEFLTYFNYEAQQDKSGLPNDRFSAERPEGSISTLTIQRTEQRDSAMYRCASSLNQGAAGNTIYFGEGSWLTVV.